This TCR beta chain derives from a study of T cell changes during pregnancy in multiple sclerosis. Repertoires were generated with immunoSEQ multiplex PCR, while TCRdb's copy carries only in-frame clones and drops some. The sample holds about 48,000 clones; 85% to 95% are singletons and the top ten take roughly 0.85%. There are 15 residues in the CDR3. With 6 bases removed from V and 2 bases from J, the gap between germline ends came to 15 bases. Per germline, CDR1 LNHDA and CDR2 SQIVND (reference sequence). The TCR comes from a female donor in good health, enrolled as a control in a pregnancy study. Sequences were derived from CD4+ T cells from peripheral blood mononuclear cells, sampled in the second trimester of pregnancy. The chain couples TRBV19 to TRBJ2-3; tentatively, D is TRBD1 (6 bases). CDR3 sequence reads: CASRPPRGYTDTQYF. Here the CDR3 DNA reads TGTGCCAGTAGGCCCCCCAGGGGCTACACAGATACGCAGTATTTT.